Detailed here is one T cell receptor (beta chain). The data originate from a study of blood T cell repertoires in COVID-19. For the study at large: Sites across the United States, Italy and Spain contributed samples from acute and convalescent COVID-19. The analysed material was cDNA or gDNA that came from T cells, B-cell-depleted T cells, or PBMCs.

Authors' analysis steps: Scientists estimated how many nucleated cells there were by amplifying reference gene primers. Measured with immunoSEQ multiplex PCR; TCRdb has only the in-frame clones, and not every one. V and J calls and clone size are those listed in that table; D and trimming were worked out from the DNA. This table holds about 260,000 clones, approximately 87% found once. V lost 0 bases and J 7 bases, leaving 16 bases between the germline ends. Germline CDR1 reads SGDLS; CDR2 reads YYNGEE. This CDR3 contains 15 residues. The specimen was peripheral blood. The receptor's source is a woman aged 40 to 49 who had recovered from COVID-19. The rearrangement links TRBV9 to TRBJ2-5, with D unresolved. DNA of the CDR3: TGTGCCAGCAGCGTAGCCCAAACCACCCGAGGGACCCAGTACTTC. Translation gives CASSVAQTTRGTQYF. Using reference TRBV9 and TRBJ2-5 for the parts outside the CDR3, the full variable domain is DSGVTQTPKHLITATGQRVTLRCSPRSGDLSVYWYQQSLDQGLQFLIQYYNGEERAKGNILERFSAQQFPDLHSELNLSSLELGDSALYFCASSVAQTTRGTQYFGPGTRLLVL.